Shown below are 2 T cell receptor beta chains from a single sample sequenced in a study of patients and donors after allogeneic stem cell transplantation. MiXCR was run by TCRdb on the RT-PCR reads, yielding one entry per CDR3 protein. This sample carries almost 90,000 distinct CDR3 sequences, about 5% of them seen once, and the ten largest clones take around 3%. Material: blood, either unsorted or a sorted T cell fraction (not recorded which). These receptors were obtained from a human donor who was either an allogeneic HSCT recipient or a stem cell or donor lymphocyte infusion donor (not recorded which). It is not recorded whose cells these are; they may come from a transplant donor.

The J gene is TRBJ1-1, the V gene TRBV9; D gene ambiguous. The V and J ends lost 5 bases and 5 bases respectively, with 13 bases between them. The germline V gene has CDR1 SGDLS and CDR2 YYNGEE. The CDR3 runs 13 residues. DNA for the CDR3: TGTGCCAGCAGACCGGGAGGTCGGACTGAAGCTTTCTTT. The encoded protein is CASRPGGRTEAFF.

This clonotype was seen at least ten times. The chain recombines TRBV12-3 or TRBV12-4 with TRBJ2-1, with TRBD2 matching 12 bases. With V trimmed by 4 bases and J by 6 bases, 10 bases remained unmatched. The CDR3 spans 17 residues. The CDR3, as DNA: TGTGCCAGCAGTTGGGGATCACTAGCGGGGGGAGGCAATGAGCAGTTCTTC. This encodes CASSWGSLAGGGNEQFF.